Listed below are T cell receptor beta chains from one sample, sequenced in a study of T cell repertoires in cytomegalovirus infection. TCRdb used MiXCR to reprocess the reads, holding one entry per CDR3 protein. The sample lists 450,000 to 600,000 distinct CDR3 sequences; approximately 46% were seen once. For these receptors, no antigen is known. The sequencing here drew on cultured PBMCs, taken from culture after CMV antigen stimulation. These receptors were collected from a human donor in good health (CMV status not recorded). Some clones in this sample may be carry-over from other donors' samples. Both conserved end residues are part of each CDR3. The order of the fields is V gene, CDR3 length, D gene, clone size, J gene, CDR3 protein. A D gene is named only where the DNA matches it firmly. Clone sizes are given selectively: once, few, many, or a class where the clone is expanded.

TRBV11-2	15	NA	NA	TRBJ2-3	CASSLDGQRTDTQYF
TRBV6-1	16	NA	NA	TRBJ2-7	CASSGGPGHLPYEQYF
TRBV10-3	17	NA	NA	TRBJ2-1	CAISEGPQVGDRAEQFF
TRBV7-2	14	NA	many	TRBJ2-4	CASSAGPESKIQYF
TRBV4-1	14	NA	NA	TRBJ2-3	CASSQAASADTQYF
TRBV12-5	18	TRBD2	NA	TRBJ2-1	CASGTGLAGAPTYNEQFF
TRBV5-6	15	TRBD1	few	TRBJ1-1	CASSLMEGAPTEAFF
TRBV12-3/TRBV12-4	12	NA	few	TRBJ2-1	CASSRQGGEQFF
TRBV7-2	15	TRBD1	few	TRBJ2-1	CASSVRQGHYNEQFF
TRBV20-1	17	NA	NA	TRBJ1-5	CSARRYRGNRRNQPQHF
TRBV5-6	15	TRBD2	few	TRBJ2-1	CASSLMTSGKDEQFF
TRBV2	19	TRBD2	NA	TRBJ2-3	CASSVPSPTSGGEADTQYF
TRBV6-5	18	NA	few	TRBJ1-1	CASSYSMVRGRMNTEAFF
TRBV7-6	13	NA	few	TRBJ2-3	CASSRAPTDTQYF
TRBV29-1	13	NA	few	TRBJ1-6	CSVGAGNGSPLHF
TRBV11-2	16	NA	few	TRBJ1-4	CASSTHPGTSNEKLFF
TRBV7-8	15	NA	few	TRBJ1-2	CASSQLRGADYGYTF
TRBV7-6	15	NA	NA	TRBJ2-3	CASSRSWPYPDTQYF
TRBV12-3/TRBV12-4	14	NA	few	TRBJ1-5	CASSPRDTYQPQHF
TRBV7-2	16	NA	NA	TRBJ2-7	CASSSSRDMASYVQYF
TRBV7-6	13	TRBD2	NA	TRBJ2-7	CASGTGTSSEQYF
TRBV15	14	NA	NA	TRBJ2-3	CATSRDRRTDTQYF
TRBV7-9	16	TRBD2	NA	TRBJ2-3	CASSLRSSGYTDTQYF
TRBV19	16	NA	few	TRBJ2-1	CASSTNTGGGYNEQFF
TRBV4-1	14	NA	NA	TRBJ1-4	CASSQRSGPEGLFF
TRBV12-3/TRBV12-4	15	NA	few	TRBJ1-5	CASSFIRADNQPQHF
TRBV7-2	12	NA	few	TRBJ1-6	CASSSQLSPLHF
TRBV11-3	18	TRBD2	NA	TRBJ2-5	CASSSGTSGWGTQETQYF
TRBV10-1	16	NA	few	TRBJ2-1	CASSESPFEPFNEQFF